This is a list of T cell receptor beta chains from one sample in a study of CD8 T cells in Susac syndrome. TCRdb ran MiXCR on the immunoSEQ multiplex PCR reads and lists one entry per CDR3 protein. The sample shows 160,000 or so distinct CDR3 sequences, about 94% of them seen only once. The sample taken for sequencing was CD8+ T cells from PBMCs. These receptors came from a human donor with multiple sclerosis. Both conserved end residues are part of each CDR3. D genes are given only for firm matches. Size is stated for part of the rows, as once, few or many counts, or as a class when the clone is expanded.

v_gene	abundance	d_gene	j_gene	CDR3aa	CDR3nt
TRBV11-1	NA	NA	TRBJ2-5	CASSPWGSRETQYF	TGTGCCAGCAGCCCGTGGGGAAGTAGAGAGACCCAGTACTTC
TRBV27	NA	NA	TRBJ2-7	CASSLSGDHEQYF	TGTGCCAGCAGTTTATCAGGGGACCACGAGCAGTACTTC
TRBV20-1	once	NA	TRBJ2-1	CSARPRADRYNEQFF	TGCAGTGCTAGACCCAGGGCGGATAGGTACAATGAGCAGTTCTTC
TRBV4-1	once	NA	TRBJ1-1	CASSPGGVSGRTEAFF	TGCGCCAGCAGCCCGGGAGGGGTATCGGGTAGGACTGAAGCTTTCTTT
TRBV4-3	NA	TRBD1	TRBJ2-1	CASSQSQGSSYNEQFF	TGCGCCAGCAGCCAATCACAGGGGAGCTCCTACAATGAGCAGTTCTTC
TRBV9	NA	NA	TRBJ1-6	CASSVNIRSPLHF	TGTGCCAGCAGCGTAAATATCCGATCACCCCTCCACTTT
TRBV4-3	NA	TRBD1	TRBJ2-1	CASSQAGQGYDEQFF	TGCGCCAGCAGCCAGGCAGGACAGGGGTATGATGAGCAGTTCTTC
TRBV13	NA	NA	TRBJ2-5	CASSLGLGAQYF	TGTGCCAGCAGCTTAGGCCTGGGGGCCCAGTACTTC
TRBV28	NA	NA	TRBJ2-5	CATRPGAQETQYF	TGTGCCACCCGTCCCGGGGCCCAAGAGACCCAGTACTTC
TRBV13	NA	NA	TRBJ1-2	CASSFGQGMGGYTF	TGTGCCAGCAGCTTTGGCCAGGGAATGGGTGGCTACACCTTC
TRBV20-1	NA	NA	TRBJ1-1	CSARDSTWGGTEAFF	TGCAGTGCTAGAGATTCCACCTGGGGGGGCACTGAAGCTTTCTTT
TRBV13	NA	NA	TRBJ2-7	CASSSGLFEQYF	TGTGCCAGCAGCTCAGGACTCTTCGAGCAGTACTTC
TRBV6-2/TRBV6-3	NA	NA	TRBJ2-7	CASSPDYEQYF	TGTGCCAGCAGCCCGGACTACGAGCAGTACTTC
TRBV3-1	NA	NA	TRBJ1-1	CASSPGGGLAEAFF	TGTGCCAGCAGCCCGGGGGGGGGCCTGGCTGAAGCTTTCTTT
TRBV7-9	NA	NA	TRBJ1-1	CASSPLTGSGTEAFF	TGTGCCAGCAGCCCGTTAACAGGGTCAGGCACTGAAGCTTTCTTT
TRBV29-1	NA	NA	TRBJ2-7	CSVNLPSYEQYF	TGCAGCGTTAATCTCCCGTCCTACGAGCAGTACTTC
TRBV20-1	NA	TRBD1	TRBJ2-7	CSARVRDRVPHEQYF	TGCAGTGCTAGGGTCCGGGACAGGGTTCCCCACGAGCAGTACTTC
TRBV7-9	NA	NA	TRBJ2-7	CASSLGRGRVYEQYF	TGTGCCAGCAGTTTAGGACGGGGCAGGGTCTACGAGCAGTACTTC
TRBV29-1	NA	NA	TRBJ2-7	CSVYGTQGISYEQYF	TGCAGCGTTTACGGGACACAAGGTATAAGTTACGAGCAGTACTTC
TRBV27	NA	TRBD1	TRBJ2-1	CATTGQGYNEQFF	TGTGCCACTACGGGACAGGGCTACAATGAGCAGTTCTTC
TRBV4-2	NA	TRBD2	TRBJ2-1	CASSRGTSGNEQFF	TGTGCCAGCAGCCGCGGGACTAGCGGCAATGAGCAGTTCTTC
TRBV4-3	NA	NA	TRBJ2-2	CASSRKGGTGELFF	TGCGCCAGCAGCCGAAAAGGGGGCACCGGGGAGCTGTTTTTT
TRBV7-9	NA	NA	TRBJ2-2	CASSPVGTGELFF	TGTGCCAGCAGCCCGGTGGGGACCGGGGAGCTGTTTTTT
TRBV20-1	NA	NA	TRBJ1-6	CSASSRSSYNSPLHF	TGCAGTGCTAGTAGCCGAAGCTCCTATAATTCACCCCTCCACTTT
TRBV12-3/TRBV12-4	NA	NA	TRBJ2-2	CASSPGGFTGELFF	TGTGCCAGCAGCCCCGGGGGTTTTACCGGGGAGCTGTTTTTT
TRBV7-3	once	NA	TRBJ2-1	CASSSFGAVYNEQFF	TGTGCCAGCAGCTCCTTCGGGGCTGTTTACAATGAGCAGTTCTTC
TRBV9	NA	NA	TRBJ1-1	CASSAGGRTEAFF	TGTGCCAGCAGCGCGGGGGGACGGACTGAAGCTTTCTTT
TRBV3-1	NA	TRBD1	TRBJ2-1	CASSPTGIGNEQFF	TGTGCCAGCAGCCCGACAGGGATCGGGAATGAGCAGTTCTTC
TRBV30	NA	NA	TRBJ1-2	CAWTANYGYTF	TGTGCCTGGACAGCTAACTATGGCTACACCTTC
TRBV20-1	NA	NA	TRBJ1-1	CSARRRGEAEAFF	TGCAGTGCAAGGCGAAGGGGGGAGGCTGAAGCTTTCTTT
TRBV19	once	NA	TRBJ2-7	CASSPSQGSYEQYF	TGTGCCAGTAGTCCTTCCCAGGGATCCTACGAGCAGTACTTC
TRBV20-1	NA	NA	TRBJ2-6	CSAKGGTSGANVLTF	TGCAGTGCCAAGGGCGGGACATCAGGGGCCAACGTCCTGACTTTC
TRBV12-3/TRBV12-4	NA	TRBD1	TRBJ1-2	CASTGDSYGYTF	TGTGCCAGCACCGGGGACAGCTATGGCTACACCTTC
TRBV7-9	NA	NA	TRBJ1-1	CASSPGTEGKNTEAFF	TGTGCCAGCAGCCCCGGGACGGAGGGAAAGAACACTGAAGCTTTCTTT
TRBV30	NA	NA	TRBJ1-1	CAWSPPGGMNTEAFF	TGTGCCTGGAGCCCGCCGGGCGGGATGAACACTGAAGCTTTCTTT
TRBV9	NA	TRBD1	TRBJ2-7	CASSEQPGQSSYEQYF	TGTGCCAGCAGCGAACAACCGGGACAGAGCTCCTACGAGCAGTACTTC
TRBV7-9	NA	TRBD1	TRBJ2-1	CASSYQGAHPTDEQFF	TGTGCCAGCAGTTACCAGGGGGCCCACCCGACGGATGAGCAGTTCTTC
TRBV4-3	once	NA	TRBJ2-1	CASSQDSAGGRDEQFF	TGCGCCAGCAGCCAAGATTCGGCAGGGGGGCGGGATGAGCAGTTCTTC
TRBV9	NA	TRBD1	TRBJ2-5	CASSADRGPRETQYF	TGTGCCAGCAGCGCGGACAGGGGCCCGCGGGAGACCCAGTACTTC
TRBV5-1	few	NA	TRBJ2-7	CASSFNRAYEQYF	TGCGCCAGCAGCTTCAACAGGGCCTACGAGCAGTACTTC
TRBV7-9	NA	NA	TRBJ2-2	CASSLFRASAGELFF	TGTGCCAGCAGCTTATTTCGGGCGTCGGCCGGGGAGCTGTTTTTT
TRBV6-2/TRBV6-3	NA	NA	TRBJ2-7	CASSYAPGARGYEQYF	TGTGCCAGCAGTTATGCGCCGGGGGCAAGGGGCTACGAGCAGTACTTC
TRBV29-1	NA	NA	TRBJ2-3	CSVSGDTQYF	TGCAGCGTTTCCGGGGATACGCAGTATTTT
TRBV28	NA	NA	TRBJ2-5	CASSDLPRRGTQYF	TGTGCCAGCAGTGACCTTCCAAGACGCGGGACCCAGTACTTC
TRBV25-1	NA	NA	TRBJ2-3	CASSPPGLADTQYF	TGTGCCAGCAGCCCCCCCGGTCTTGCAGATACGCAGTATTTT
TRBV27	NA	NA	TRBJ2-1	CASSLRPSYNEQFF	TGTGCCAGCAGTCTAAGACCCTCCTACAATGAGCAGTTCTTC
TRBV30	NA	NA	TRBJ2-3	CAWSGVGRDTQYF	TGTGCCTGGAGTGGTGTGGGTAGAGATACGCAGTATTTT
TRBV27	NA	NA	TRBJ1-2	CASSSWTAYGYTF	TGTGCCAGCAGTTCCTGGACAGCCTATGGCTACACCTTC
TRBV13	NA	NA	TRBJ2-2	CASSTRITKNTGELFF	TGTGCCAGCAGCACCCGAATAACTAAGAACACCGGGGAGCTGTTTTTT
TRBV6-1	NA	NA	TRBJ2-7	CASSEARFDSTYEQYF	TGTGCCAGCAGTGAAGCGCGATTTGACAGCACCTACGAGCAGTACTTC
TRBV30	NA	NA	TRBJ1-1	CAWSGGATEAFF	TGTGCCTGGAGTGGGGGGGCCACTGAAGCTTTCTTT
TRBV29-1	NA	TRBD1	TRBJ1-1	CSDVSTGEAFF	TGCAGCGACGTTTCGACAGGGGAAGCTTTCTTT
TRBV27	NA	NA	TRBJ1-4	CASTSQRHNEKLFF	TGTGCCAGCACCTCCCAGCGACATAATGAAAAACTGTTTTTT
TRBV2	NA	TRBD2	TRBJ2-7	CASSASSSLAAGLSYEQYF	TGTGCCAGCAGTGCCTCTAGTAGCCTAGCGGCAGGGCTCTCCTACGAGCAGTACTTC
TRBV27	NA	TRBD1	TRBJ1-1	CASSLTGVGTEAFF	TGTGCCAGCAGCCTCACAGGGGTAGGCACTGAAGCTTTCTTT